The TCR beta chain described here comes from a study of blood T cell repertoires in COVID-19. Study in general: PBMCs, B-cell-depleted T cells, or T cells provided the cDNA or gDNA that made up the material.

Measured with immunoSEQ multiplex PCR; TCRdb has only the in-frame clones, and not every one. The repertoire consists of 170,000 or so clones, with around 84% occurring once and the leading ten covering 5.5% to 8%. V was pared by 4 bases and J by 4 bases, with 8 bases of the junction left unmatched. The CDR3 totals 17 residues. Looked up from germline, CDR1 is MNHEY and CDR2 is SMNVEV (reference sequence). The sequence came from a man aged 45-65 years with active or convalescent COVID-19. The chain is built from TRBV27 and TRBJ1-6, with TRBD1 identical over 9 bases. Material for sequencing was peripheral blood. This CDR3 is CASSSGTGLAYNSPLHF. The CDR3 nucleotides are TGTGCCAGCAGTTCCGGGACAGGGTTGGCGTATAATTCACCCCTCCACTTT.